Included here is one TCR beta chain sequence, with context. Its target antigen remains unknown. No much larger clone exists at a distance of one base, and base qualities are not known. The data originate from a study of human T cells and chemical hapten exposure (dated by TCRdb to 2020 to 2022). About the full investigation: For sensitization, 2% DPC in acetone was applied to a roughly 2 cm by roughly 2 cm area of upper inner arm skin. Patients additionally received weekly therapeutic DPC doses to the scalp throughout the approximately 25-week study period. Patch tests used Finn chambers with 0.01% DPC on the upper back, scored after 6 days by International Contact Dermatitis Research Group standards. The patient cohort, mostly female, included alopecia areata with under or over 50% scalp involvement, alopecia totalis and alopecia universalis. Libraries were pooled for sequencing, and per-sample TCR yields varied mainly because of small differences in library volumes within the pool. This study followed changes in the peripheral blood TCR repertoire in vivo during primary and secondary sensitization of alopecia patients to the hapten diphenylcyclopropenone (DPC). Blood samples were taken from patients before sensitization (week 0) and then at 2, 6 and about 24 weeks after DPC sensitization. About 29 alopecia patients gave blood for TCR sequencing at one to four time points (pre-sensitization, 2, 6 and 24 weeks). Findings and caveats that apply to the study as a whole: Patch test score correlated positively with the number of PT1 expanded TCRs, reaching significance at thresholds 8, 16 and 32 but not at 4. Compared with pre-sensitization or healthy control sets, expanded TCRs formed significantly more large CDR3 similarity clusters, which is consistent with antigen-driven responses. Because every patient had alopecia, a presumed autoimmune disease, the patients' immune response might differ from that of healthy individuals. Repeated subsampling changed both the strength of the expansion versus patch-test correlation and the threshold at which that correlation became significant. The number of TCRs above 1 in 1000 frequency did not change with DPC sensitization; there was no evidence of global repertoire structure alterations.

CDR1 is given as DFQATT and CDR2 as SNEGSKA, both from the germline V gene (reference sequence). The junction shows trimming of 6 bases on V and 4 bases on J, and the gene matches do not reach 5 bases of it. From cysteine to phenylalanine, the CDR3 is 12 amino acids long. The DNA shown is the 36-base CDR3, in frame from base 1. The time point label here, explained by the study, means: patch test 1, 2 weeks after DPC sensitization. The treatment or condition label corresponds to: therapeutic diphenylcyclopropenone sensitization with weekly scalp DPC. At every patch-test visit, the blood draw took place before the patch test was put on. Patients were eligible if aged 18 to 70, diagnosed with alopecia and judged suitable for DPC therapy, and pregnant patients were excluded. Total RNA was extracted from unfractionated whole blood collected in Tempus Blood RNA tubes. Receptor amplification or capture employed RACE. The instrument given in TCRdb is NextSeq 500. During library preparation, unique molecular identifiers were attached to individual cDNA molecules so that TCRs could be counted quantitatively and reproducibly. From each blood RNA sample, both TCR alpha and TCR beta chains were sequenced. The published analysis was carried out like this. A median of around 100,000 TCRs per sample was observed, with a range of about 23,224 to 700,000. The Decombinator software suite was used to annotate the V, J and CDR3 of the TCR reads. Every sample was subsampled to the same number of TCRs (28,000) for the PS versus PT1 abundance plots. TCRs were defined as expanded if absent before sensitization and observed at least eight times at the 2-week time point. TCRdb handled the public reads itself, with Q25 trimming in fastp and clone calling in MiXCR, and kept productive beta chains. Here each entry gathers all rows of one CDR3 protein and keeps the most common genes and DNA. TCRdb, not the original authors, processed these V and J calls. The sample profile shows some 50,000 distinct CDR3 sequences; about 9.3% of them were found once. The ten largest clonotypes hold roughly 15% of the sample.

This receptor was taken from a middle-aged woman with alopecia areata. Some clones in this sample may be carry-over from other donors' samples. The chain is assembled from TRBV20-1 and TRBJ2-5; TRBD2 aligns with 7 central bases. The specimen was whole blood, collected in connection with sensitization to the hapten diphenylcyclopropenone (DPC). DNA sequence: TGCAGTGCCCCCCGCGGGGGAGAGACCCAGTACTTC. Its translation reads: CSAPRGGETQYF.